Each of the 12 T cell receptor beta chains below was sequenced from the same sample in a study of T cells in Graves' hyperthyroidism and ophthalmopathy. Amplification of TCR beta CDR3 regions was performed using RNA transcripts as template. TCR CDR3 underwent first-round RT-PCR with the HTBI primer set. TCRdb recomputed calls from the multiplex PCR reads with MiXCR, one row per CDR3 protein. This table holds over 700,000 distinct CDR3 sequences, 35% found once. Sequenced sample: blood. All receptors derive from a woman aged 40 to 55 with Graves' hyperthyroidism.

This clonotype came up many times. As DNA, the CDR3 is TGTGCCACCAAGGGGCCGTACACAGATACGCAGTATTTT. Translated, it gives CATKGPYTDTQYF. J is TRBJ2-3 and V is TRBV15, with D possibly TRBD1 on 5 matching bases. Deletions cut 7 bases from V and 2 bases from J, with 10 bases between. Germline CDR1 is LNHNV and CDR2 is YYDKDF (reference sequence). CDR3 length equals 13 residues.

The J gene is TRBJ2-7, the V gene TRBV14; D might be TRBD1 (6 bases). The DNA matches TRBJ2-1 better at its end, which makes the J call doubtful. The CDR3 extends over 13 amino acids. Germline CDR1 and CDR2: SGHDN and FVKESK. In DNA form, the CDR3 reads TGTGCCAGCAGCCAAGTGGGGGCCGGGGAGCAGTTCTTC. Translating gives CASSQVGAGEQFF.

Details on this clonotype: A much larger clone differs from this one at a single base, so this may be a read error. The DNA of the CDR3 is TGCAGTGCTTCTCGTGGGGGGCCTAACGCTGAAGCTTTCTTT. Its translation is CSASRGGPNAEAFF. The rearrangement links TRBV20-1 to TRBJ1-1, with a weak D call TRBD1 (6 bases). This CDR3 is built from 14 residues. The germline V and J ends were trimmed by 5 bases and 6 bases, with 19 bases remaining between them. Germline V gives CDR1 DFQATT, CDR2 SNEGSKA (reference sequence).

The rearrangement joins TRBV10-3 to TRBJ2-3; D unresolved. Per the germline V gene, CDR1 is ENHRY and CDR2 is SYGVKD. Between the trimmed V and J ends, which lost 7 bases and 2 bases, there was a span of 7 bases. This CDR3 has 12 residues. The DNA of the CDR3 is TGTGCCATCAACAATGTCACAGATACGCAGTATTTT. As protein: CAINNVTDTQYF.

The V and J genes are TRBV9 and TRBJ1-2; D call uncertain. From germline, CDR1 is SGDLS and CDR2 YYNGEE. V lost 9 bases to trimming and J lost 8 bases, with 11 bases between them. CDR3 length: 10 residues. The CDR3 DNA follows: TGTGCCATGGCCACTAGGGGCTACACCTTC. Amino acids: CAMATRGYTF. Based on the CDR3 plus reference TRBV9 and TRBJ1-2, the full variable domain is DSGVTQTPKHLITATGQRVTLRCSPRSGDLSVYWYQQSLDQGLQFLIQYYNGEERAKGNILERFSAQQFPDLHSELNLSSLELGDSALYFCAMATRGYTFGSGTRLTVV.

The genes are TRBV10-3 and TRBJ1-5; 10 nucleotides line up with TRBD1. This CDR3 comprises 17 residues. V lost 10 bases and J lost 0; bases outside the gene matches: 12. Looked up from germline, CDR1 is ENHRY and CDR2 is SYGVKD. CDR3 amino acids: CASIGTGVVYSNQPQHF. The CDR3 region has the DNA TGTGCCAGCATCGGGACAGGGGTGGTATATAGCAATCAGCCCCAGCATTTT.

This clonotype was seen repeatedly, ten times or more. The chain has TRBV7-3 and TRBJ2-5; a weak D match, TRBD1 (6 bases). The germline gives CDR1 SGHTA, CDR2 FQGTGA. V was pared by 4 bases and J by 5 bases, with 8 bases between. CDR3 length: 12 residues. The DNA for the CDR3 is TGTGCCAGCAGCTCAGGGGACGAGACCCAGTACTTC. This sequence encodes CASSSGDETQYF.

This chain connects TRBV13 to TRBJ2-7, with a weak D call TRBD1 (6 bases). Germline values: CDR1 PRHDT, CDR2 FYEKMQ (reference sequence). Trimming took 4 bases from V and 2 from J, leaving 18 bases between them. The CDR3 is made up of 16 amino acids. The CDR3 coding sequence is TGTGCCAGCAGCTCTTCTGAGGGGGTAAAAGCCTACGAGCAGTACTTC. Its translation is CASSSSEGVKAYEQYF.

This clonotype has at least ten counts. CDR3 residues: CASSQDGVRSNQPQHF. The CDR3 DNA reads as TGCGCCAGCAGCCAAGATGGAGTAAGGAGCAATCAGCCCCAGCATTTT. V and J are TRBV4-1 and TRBJ1-5; D gene uncertain. The V gene lost 0 bases and the J gene lost 1 base, with 10 bases spanning the gap. Germline assignment: CDR1 MGHRA and CDR2 YSYEKL. CDR3 length equals 16 residues.

This chain links TRBV28 with TRBJ2-5; a possible D gene is TRBD2 (6 bases). There are 13 residues in the CDR3. V lost 3 bases and J lost 5, with 10 bases in between. Looked up from germline, CDR1 is MDHEN and CDR2 is SYDVKM. The CDR3 region is CASSLEGTETQYF. The CDR3 DNA follows: TGTGCCAGCAGTTTGGAGGGAACGGAGACCCAGTACTTC.

With regard to this clonotype: A much larger clonotype is one base distant, so this may be a read error. The J gene is TRBJ1-4, the V gene TRBV7-9; the D is unclear. This CDR3 comprises 15 residues. Looked up from germline, CDR1 is SEHNR and CDR2 is FQNEAQ (reference sequence). CDR3 sequence: CASSPSRPPNQKLFF. In DNA form, the CDR3 reads TGTGCCAGCAGCCCTTCCCGGCCACCTAATCAAAAACTGTTTTTT.

This clonotype was seen many times. This chain joins TRBV29-1 and TRBJ1-2; D not certain. Germline V CDR1 and CDR2: SQVTM, ANQGSEA. V was shortened by 4 bases and J by 3 bases, with 15 bases between the two germline ends. The CDR3 runs to 14 residues. The CDR3 DNA reads TGCAGCGTTGGTGTTTCGGTCGGGGACTATGGCTACACCTTC. It is translated as CSVGVSVGDYGYTF.